Sequencing of this T cell receptor beta chain was carried out in a study of blood T cells in healthy people across ages. Study summary: Template switching retrieved approximately one barcoded beta molecule for each two T cells. Points from the study as a whole: A roughly linear fall in TCR beta diversity per million T cells was seen with increasing age.

Ranging in age from roughly 6 to 95, the donors were healthy Caucasian individuals from Russia. PCR was performed a second time for roughly 6 to 12 cycles using a sample-barcoded 5' primer and a J-beta primer mix. Through a template-switch adaptor with 12 random nucleotides, each cDNA molecule received a tag. Via MiXCR, TCRdb re-called the 5' RACE reads, giving one row per CDR3 protein. Of 1 million to 1.2 million distinct CDR3 sequences in the sample, 30% to 40% were seen once. V was trimmed by 2 bases and J by 5 bases, leaving 14 bases between them. This CDR3 is 16 amino acids long. Germline V CDR1 and CDR2: SGDLS, YYNGEE. In the case of this clonotype: Its antigen is not known.

The clonotype originates from a man between 18 and 35 years old in good health. The specimen sequenced was blood. The chain combines TRBV9 with TRBJ2-6; D call uncertain. The CDR3: CASSVEGPLRANVLTF. CDR3 DNA sequence: TGTGCCAGCAGCGTGGAAGGTCCACTGCGGGCCAACGTCCTGACTTTC. Complete variable domain (other parts from reference TRBV9 and TRBJ2-6): DSGVTQTPKHLITATGQRVTLRCSPRSGDLSVYWYQQSLDQGLQFLIQYYNGEERAKGNILERFSAQQFPDLHSELNLSSLELGDSALYFCASSVEGPLRANVLTFGAGSRLTVL.